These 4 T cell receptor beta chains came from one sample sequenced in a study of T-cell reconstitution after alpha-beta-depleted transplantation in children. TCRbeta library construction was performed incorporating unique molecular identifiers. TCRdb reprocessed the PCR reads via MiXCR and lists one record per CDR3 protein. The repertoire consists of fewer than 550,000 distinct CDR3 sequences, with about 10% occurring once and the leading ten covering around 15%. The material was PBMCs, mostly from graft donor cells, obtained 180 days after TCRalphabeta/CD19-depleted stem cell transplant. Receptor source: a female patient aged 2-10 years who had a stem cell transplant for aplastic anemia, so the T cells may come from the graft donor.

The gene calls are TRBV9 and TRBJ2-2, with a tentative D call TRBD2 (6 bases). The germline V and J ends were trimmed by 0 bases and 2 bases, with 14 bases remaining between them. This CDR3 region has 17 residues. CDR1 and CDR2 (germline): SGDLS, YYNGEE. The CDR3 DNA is TGTGCCAGCAGCGTAGCCTCTCGGGGACTCAACACCGGGGAGCTGTTTTTT. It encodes CASSVASRGLNTGELFF.

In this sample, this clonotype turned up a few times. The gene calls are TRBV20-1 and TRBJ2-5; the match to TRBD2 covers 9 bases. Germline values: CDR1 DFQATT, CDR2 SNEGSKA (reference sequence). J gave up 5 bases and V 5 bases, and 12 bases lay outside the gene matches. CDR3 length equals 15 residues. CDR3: CSAPLAAGGRETQYF. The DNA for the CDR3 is TGCAGTGCTCCACTCGCCGCGGGAGGGCGGGAGACCCAGTACTTC.

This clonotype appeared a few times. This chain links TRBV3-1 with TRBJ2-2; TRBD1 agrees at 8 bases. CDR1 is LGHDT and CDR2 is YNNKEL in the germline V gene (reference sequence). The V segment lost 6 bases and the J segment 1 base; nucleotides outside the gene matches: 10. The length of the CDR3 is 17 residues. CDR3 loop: CASRKPPGTGNTGELFF. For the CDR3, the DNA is TGTGCCAGCAGAAAACCGCCCGGGACAGGGAACACCGGGGAGCTGTTTTTT.

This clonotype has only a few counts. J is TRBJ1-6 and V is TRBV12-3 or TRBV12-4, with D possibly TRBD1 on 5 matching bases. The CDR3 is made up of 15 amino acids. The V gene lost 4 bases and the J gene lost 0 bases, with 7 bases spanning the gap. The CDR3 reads CASSYGGSYNSPLHF. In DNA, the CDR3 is TGTGCCAGCAGTTACGGGGGCTCCTATAATTCACCCCTCCACTTT.